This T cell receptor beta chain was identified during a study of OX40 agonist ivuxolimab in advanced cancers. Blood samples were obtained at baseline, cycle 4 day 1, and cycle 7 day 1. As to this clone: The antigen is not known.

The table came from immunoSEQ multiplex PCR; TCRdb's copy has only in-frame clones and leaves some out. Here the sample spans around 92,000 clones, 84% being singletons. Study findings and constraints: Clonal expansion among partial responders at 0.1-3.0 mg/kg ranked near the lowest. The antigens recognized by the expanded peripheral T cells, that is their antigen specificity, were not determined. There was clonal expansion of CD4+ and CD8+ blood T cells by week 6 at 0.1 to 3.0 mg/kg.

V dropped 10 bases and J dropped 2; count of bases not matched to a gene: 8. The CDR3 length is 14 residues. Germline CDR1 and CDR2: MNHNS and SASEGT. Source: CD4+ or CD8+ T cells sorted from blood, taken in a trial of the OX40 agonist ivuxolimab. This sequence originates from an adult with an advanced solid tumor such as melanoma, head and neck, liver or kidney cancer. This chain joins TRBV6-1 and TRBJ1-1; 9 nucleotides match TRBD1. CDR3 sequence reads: CAITEGQGNTEAFF. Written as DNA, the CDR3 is TGTGCCATCACAGAGGGACAGGGAAACACTGAAGCTTTCTTT.